The clone carrying this T cell receptor (beta chain) appeared once. This sample was included in a study of blood T cells in healthy people across ages. Combining a sample-barcoded 5' primer with a J-beta primer mix, a second PCR ran for about 7 to 11 cycles. TCRdb re-called the 5' RACE reads through MiXCR, storing one row per CDR3 protein. Of roughly 1.6 million distinct CDR3 sequences in the sample, about 31% were seen once. CDR3 size: 18 residues. The V gene's germline CDR1 is ENHRY and CDR2 SYGVKD. V was clipped by 3 bases and J by 6 bases; unmatched bases: 14. The clonotype comes from a woman younger than 45 in good health. The J gene is TRBJ1-5, the V gene TRBV10-3; TRBD1 matches 10 bases. Input material: blood. CDR3 sequence (DNA): TGTGCCATCAGTGAAGTCGGGACAGGGGTAGGGGGCCTTCAGCCCCAGCATTTT. Its protein is CAISEVGTGVGGLQPQHF.